The clone carrying this TCR beta chain was detected only a few times. The antigen is undetermined. The sample belongs to a study of T cell repertoires in aging, cancer and after chemotherapy. The study, taken as a whole, reports: Untreated cancer patients had significantly lower blood TCR diversity than age-matched healthy donors. In each cancer cohort, median generation probability increased across chemotherapy, suggesting thymic output rebounded.

Peripheral blood genomic DNA, not sorted cells or RNA, was the template. Germline values: CDR1 SGHTA, CDR2 FQGNSA. Trimming stripped 1 base from V and 7 bases from J, with 14 bases between. This CDR3 is built from 16 residues. A mixed TRB-A/B primer pool amplified rearranged TRB by multiplex touch-down PCR. TCRdb independently ran MiXCR on the multiplex PCR reads; one entry per CDR3 protein. Of 1,200 or so distinct CDR3 sequences listed, 21% are singletons. The sequence was collected from a human donor with a solid tumor. Sequencing used blood. This chain joins TRBV7-2 and TRBJ1-6; D is possibly TRBD1 (6 bases). The CDR3 bases are TGTGCCAGCAGCTTAGGGGGGCAGGGGTGGAATTCACCCCTCCACTTT. This translates into CASSLGGQGWNSPLHF.